Presented here are 8 T cell receptor beta chains from one specimen sequenced in a study of CD8+ T cells in alopecia areata listed by TCRdb under 2018. The treatment or condition label of this sample denotes: oral pan-JAK inhibitor, 5-10 mg twice daily. The library came from the immunoSEQ multiplex PCR assay. To provide template for TCR sequencing, every sample had RNA extracted and reverse transcribed into cDNA. Here the immuneACCESS table is served through TCRdb, limited to in-frame sequences with V and J called. Missing clones are a known gap in these copies; in checked studies unresolved V genes cover under half, and the rest lacks a known reason. This sample has 210,000 or so clones in its table, and over 60% of those were observed once. The ten largest clones take up over 1% of the sample. The sequencing here drew on CD4+ T cells sorted from blood, taken at approximately week 45, from a patient treated with tofacitinib. The source of these receptors is a human donor with alopecia areata.

V is TRBV19 and J is TRBJ2-1; 10 bases match TRBD2. CDR3 length: 15 residues. Germline V gene sequence: CDR1 LNHDA, CDR2 SQIVND (reference sequence). The V and J ends lost 3 bases and 2 bases, in that order; junction bases with no gene match: 1. In DNA, the CDR3 is TGTGCCAGTAGTATCAGCGGGGGGGCCTACAATGAGCAGTTCTTC. Protein product: CASSISGGAYNEQFF. Full variable domain (outside the CDR3, taken from reference TRBV19 and TRBJ2-1): DGGITQSPKYLFRKEGQNVTLSCEQNLNHDAMYWYRQDPGQGLRLIYYSQIVNDFQKGDIAEGYSVSREKKESFPLTVTSAQKNPTAFYLCASSISGGAYNEQFFGPGTRLTVL.

V and J are TRBV7-3 and TRBJ1-1, with D hard to call. The CDR3 has 13 residues. Germline V gene lookup returns CDR1 SGHTA and CDR2 FQGTGA. The V end lost 5 bases, the J end lost 0 bases, and 7 bases lay between the germline ends. CDR3 DNA sequence: TGTGCCAGCAGCATGGGGTTGAACACTGAAGCTTTCTTT. This codes for CASSMGLNTEAFF.

This chain joins TRBV30 and TRBJ1-5; D perhaps matches TRBD1 (6 bases). This CDR3 has 15 residues. Trimming took 5 bases from V and 0 from J, leaving 14 bases between them. CDR1 and CDR2 (germline): GTSNPN, SVGIG (reference sequence). The CDR3 spells CAWAQKDSSNQPQHF. In DNA, the CDR3 is TGTGCCTGGGCCCAAAAGGACAGTAGCAATCAGCCCCAGCATTTT.

This sequence joins TRBV9 and TRBJ2-5, with 8 bases matching TRBD2. Per the germline V gene, CDR1 is SGDLS and CDR2 is YYNGEE. V was clipped by 0 bases and J by 9 bases; unmatched bases: 10. There are 15 residues in the CDR3. The CDR3 region has the DNA TGTGCCAGCAGCGTAGGTACTAGCGGCCCGGAAGCCCAGTACTTC. Protein: CASSVGTSGPEAQYF.

This chain connects TRBV25-1 to TRBJ2-1; TRBD1 or TRBD2 may be the D gene (5 bases each). CDR1 is MGHDK and CDR2 is SYGVNS in the germline V gene. The CDR3 loop spans 14 amino acids. V was cut by 8 bases and J by 8 bases, with 19 bases left in between. CDR3 in DNA: TGTGCCAGCCGGGGAATTGGTGGGGCGCATGAGCAGTTCTTC. This sequence encodes CASRGIGGAHEQFF.

The chain carries TRBV18 and TRBJ1-6, with D perhaps TRBD1 (6 bases). V lost 3 bases to trimming and J lost 7 bases, with 16 bases between them. From germline, CDR1 is KGHSH and CDR2 LQKENI. The CDR3 has 16 amino acids. The CDR3 here is CASSPGTGGENSPLHF. CDR3 bases: TGTGCCAGCTCACCGGGAACGGGGGGCGAGAATTCACCCCTCCACTTT.

This clone occurred once. This chain uses TRBV7-2 with TRBJ2-5, with a tentative D call TRBD1 (6 bases). This CDR3 is 14 amino acids long. The ends were cut back, 0 bases at V and 2 bases at J, with 7 bases in the middle. Germline V gene sequence: CDR1 SGHTA, CDR2 FQGNSA. The CDR3 region has the DNA TGTGCCAGCAGCTTAGCGGGACAACAAGAGACCCAGTACTTC. This codes for CASSLAGQQETQYF.

By sample share, this clone is medium-sized. The genes are TRBV5-1 and TRBJ1-1; 7 bases are a match to TRBD1. In germline, CDR1 is SGHRS, CDR2 YFSETQ. This CDR3 comprises 14 residues. With 3 bases clipped from V and 1 base from J, the junction kept 3 bases outside the gene matches. The CDR3 region has the DNA TGCGCCAGCAGCTCGGGACAGTCGAACACTGAAGCTTTCTTT. Protein product: CASSSGQSNTEAFF.